This T cell receptor (beta chain) is from a study of blood T cell repertoires in COVID-19. About the study: Samples representing acute and convalescent COVID-19 were sourced from the United States, Italy and Spain. Sample material is recorded as cDNA or gDNA derived from T cells, B-cell-depleted T cells, or PBMCs.

This CDR3 has 15 residues. Trimming cost V 5 bases and J 2 bases, with 16 bases left between them. Germline values: CDR1 LNHDA, CDR2 SQIVND (reference sequence). Authors' processing steps: Counts of nucleated cells, estimated from reference gene primer amplification, were obtained. Here immunoSEQ multiplex PCR was the method, and the copy in TCRdb shows in-frame clones only, minus some. That table is the source of V, J and clone size, and D and trimming were worked out from the DNA. The data hold approximately 140,000 clones, with about 83% observed a single time. The Seattle patients, enrolled during active infection, were followed longitudinally.

The sequence came from a man under 40 with COVID-19, enrolled during active disease. The chain combines TRBV19 with TRBJ2-7; maybe TRBD1 (5 bases). The sample comprised peripheral blood. CDR3 loop: CASSWGSGGAYEQYF. As DNA, the CDR3 is TGTGCCAGTAGTTGGGGCTCGGGCGGAGCCTACGAGCAGTACTTC. The entire variable domain, with the rest obtained from reference TRBV19 and TRBJ2-7, is as follows: DGGITQSPKYLFRKEGQNVTLSCEQNLNHDAMYWYRQDPGQGLRLIYYSQIVNDFQKGDIAEGYSVSREKKESFPLTVTSAQKNPTAFYLCASSWGSGGAYEQYFGPGTRLTVT.